The T cell receptor (beta chain) described here comes from a study of shared clonotypes between healthy human individuals. The CDR3 extends over 15 amino acids. Germline CDR1 MDHEN, CDR2 SYDVKM. V lost 3 bases and J lost 0, with 9 bases in between. Using immunoSEQ multiplex PCR, the repertoire was profiled, and TCRdb retains in-frame clones only, with some absent. The sample lists 700,000 or so clones, roughly 70% occurring once. Subsets obtained from CD4+ cells comprised CD45RA+ naive and CD45RA-negative memory cells. Regarding the study as a whole: Four donors had 4% to 6.5% of their naive CD4 clonotypes in common. Relative to clonotypes present in all four donors, those not shared had lower generation probabilities. Generally, naive subsets came out with larger estimated richness than memory subsets.

About this clone: Its antigen is unknown.

The source material was memory CD4+ T cells sorted from blood. The subset: CD45RA-negative fraction. The chain carries TRBV28 and TRBJ1-5, with a tentative D call TRBD1 (6 bases). The origin of this receptor is a woman aged 25-40 years in good health. The CDR3 region has the DNA TGTGCCAGCAGTTTGGGGGACATTAGCAATCAGCCCCAGCATTTT. Translating gives CASSLGDISNQPQHF.